This TCR beta chain was observed in a study of T cells expressing NK-cell markers. Overall study context: In sorted CD3+CD56+NKG2C+, CD3+CD56+NKG2C- and CD3+CD56-NKG2C+ T cells, TCR beta repertoires were obtained.

Scientists made TCR beta cDNA using 5'RACE template switching with UMIs. TCRdb reanalyzed the 5' RACE reads and collapses them to one entry per CDR3 protein, without DNA. The sample has 350,000 to 500,000 distinct CDR3 sequences. The CDR3 sequence is 14 residues long. Germline CDR1 and CDR2: MNHEY and SMNVEV (reference sequence). The chain couples TRBV27 to TRBJ2-1; checking the TCRdb D call of TRBD2 is not possible without DNA. The TCR was taken from a woman aged 18 to 75 in good health. Sequencing was done on a sample of blood T cells: a sorted CD56 or NKG2C T cell subset, CD4+ or CD8+ T cells, or bulk PBMC T cells (not recorded which). CDR3 sequence: CASSGTSGGHEQFF.